Reported below is one TCR beta chain. TCRdb reprocessed the 5' RACE reads and stores each CDR3 protein as one record, lacking DNA. This sample contains approximately 400,000 distinct CDR3 sequences. This specimen comes from a study of monozygotic twins with inflammatory bowel disease. The V gene's germline CDR1 is SGHTA and CDR2 FQGNSA. The CDR3 loop spans 15 amino acids. The chain links TRBV7-2 to TRBJ1-6; as DNA is missing, the TRBD1 call by TCRdb cannot be tested. Specimen: blood. This TCR derives from a human donor with ulcerative colitis or Crohn's disease, or a healthy co-twin of an affected twin (not recorded which). This CDR3 reads CASRTRDINNSPLHF.